The 28 T cell receptor beta chains below all came from one sample that was sequenced in a study of blood T cell repertoires in COVID-19. Clones were sequenced by immunoSEQ multiplex PCR, and TCRdb holds only the in-frame ones, with some missing. The repertoire holds some 71,000 clones, roughly four fifths seen once, with less than 15% in the top ten. The sample consisted of peripheral blood. The origin of the receptors is a man aged 50-60 years with COVID-19, enrolled during active disease.

The chain carries TRBV6-5 and TRBJ2-3; no reliable D call. This CDR3 is built from 12 residues. Germline CDR1 MNHEY, CDR2 SVGAGI. Trimming shortened V by 8 bases and J by 2 bases, and 8 bases separated the two germline ends. CDR3 sequence reads: CASGRITDTQYF. The DNA of the CDR3 is TGTGCCAGCGGTAGAATCACAGATACGCAGTATTTT.

In its sample, this clone was seen a few times. This chain joins TRBV5-1 and TRBJ2-1, with D perhaps TRBD1 (6 bases). This CDR3 region has 15 residues. Trimming removed 5 bases at V and 0 bases at J, with 12 bases between. Germline loops: CDR1 SGHRS, CDR2 YFSETQ. CDR3 loop: CASRLGQRSYNEQFF. The CDR3 DNA follows: TGCGCCAGCAGGCTTGGACAGCGCTCCTACAATGAGCAGTTCTTC. Combining the CDR3 with reference TRBV5-1 and TRBJ2-1 gives the whole variable domain KAGVTQTPRYLIKTRGQQVTLSCSPISGHRSVSWYQQTPGQGLQFLFEYFSETQRNKGNFPGRFSGRQFSNSRSEMNVSTLELGDSALYLCASRLGQRSYNEQFFGPGTRLTVL.

This clone has only a few counts. V is TRBV7-2 and J is TRBJ2-3, with D uncertain. The V and J ends lost 7 bases and 0 bases respectively, with 8 bases between them. Germline V lookup: CDR1 SGHTA, CDR2 FQGNSA. This CDR3 has 13 amino acids. The CDR3 nucleotides are TGTGCCAGCAACTCGCACAGCACAGATACGCAGTATTTT. Its protein product is CASNSHSTDTQYF.

CDR3 amino acids: CASSAPPTGETQYF. CDR3 nucleotide sequence: TGTGCCAGCAGCGCGCCTCCCACGGGAGAGACCCAGTACTTC. The rearrangement links TRBV9 to TRBJ2-5; D gene ambiguous. Germline V gives CDR1 SGDLS, CDR2 YYNGEE. The CDR3 totals 14 residues. Trimming took off 3 bases at V and 4 bases at J, with 13 bases between the two ends. Together with reference TRBV9 and TRBJ2-5, the CDR3 gives the full variable domain: DSGVTQTPKHLITATGQRVTLRCSPRSGDLSVYWYQQSLDQGLQFLIQYYNGEERAKGNILERFSAQQFPDLHSELNLSSLELGDSALYFCASSAPPTGETQYFGPGTRLLVL.

The V and J genes are TRBV5-1 and TRBJ2-5, with 7 bases that match TRBD1. CDR1 and CDR2 from the germline V gene are SGHRS and YFSETQ. This CDR3 contains 16 residues. V lost 4 bases, J lost 5 bases, and 14 bases stayed unmatched. In DNA, the CDR3 is TGCGCCAGCAGCGTTGGGACAGCATGGGCGGAGGAGACCCAGTACTTC. This encodes CASSVGTAWAEETQYF.

V and J are TRBV6-2 or TRBV6-3 and TRBJ1-4, with TRBD1 identical over 7 bases. Germline assignment: CDR1 MNHEY and CDR2 SVGEGT. CDR3 length: 14 residues. V shed 4 bases, J shed 3 bases, and the junction held 2 bases outside the gene matches. The CDR3 here is CASSWTGSNEKLFF. The CDR3, as DNA: TGTGCCAGCAGTTGGACAGGCTCTAATGAAAAACTGTTTTTT.

This chain connects TRBV2 to TRBJ1-3, with D unresolved. The CDR3 consists of 15 residues. The V gene lost 4 bases and the J gene lost 0 bases, with 10 bases spanning the gap. The germline CDR1 and CDR2 sequences are SNHLY and FYNNEI. CDR3 nucleotides: TGTGCCAGCAGTGTAATTGCGGGCTCTGGAAACACCATATATTTT. Translating it yields CASSVIAGSGNTIYF.

The J gene is TRBJ2-2, the V gene TRBV5-1; possible D gene TRBD2, 6 bases. The CDR3 extends over 16 amino acids. Deletions cut 0 bases from V and 4 bases from J, with 13 bases between. Germline-derived CDR1 and CDR2 are SGHRS and YFSETQ. The CDR3 loop reads CASSLGPGLLTGELFF. CDR3 in DNA: TGCGCCAGCAGCTTGGGGCCGGGACTCCTCACCGGGGAGCTGTTTTTT. Variable domain in full (rest from reference TRBV5-1 and TRBJ2-2): KAGVTQTPRYLIKTRGQQVTLSCSPISGHRSVSWYQQTPGQGLQFLFEYFSETQRNKGNFPGRFSGRQFSNSRSEMNVSTLELGDSALYLCASSLGPGLLTGELFFGEGSRLTVL.

The V gene is TRBV29-1, the J gene TRBJ2-5; TRBD2 agrees at 7 bases. Germline CDR1 is SQVTM and CDR2 is ANQGSEA. The V gene end was trimmed by 0 bases and the J gene end by 6 bases; junction bases not matched to a gene: 16. This CDR3 contains 17 residues. The CDR3 region is CSVEDASGYGISKTQYF. The CDR3 DNA follows: TGCAGCGTTGAAGATGCTAGCGGATACGGTATTAGTAAGACCCAGTACTTC.

CDR3 sequence: CASSHRGAGNTIYF. The CDR3 DNA reads TGTGCCAGCAGCCACAGGGGGGCCGGAAACACCATATATTTT. The J gene is TRBJ1-3, the V gene TRBV4-2; 7 bases are a match to TRBD1. The CDR3 is made up of 14 amino acids. The ends lost 3 bases at V and 4 bases at J; junction bases unmatched: 3. Germline values: CDR1 LGHNA, CDR2 YNFKEQ.

The CDR3: CASSSQGYWNTEAFF. CDR3 in DNA: TGTGCCAGCAGCTCCCAGGGATACTGGAACACTGAAGCTTTCTTT. This chain uses TRBV7-9 with TRBJ1-1, with D perhaps matching TRBD1 (5 bases). Germline lookup yields CDR1 SEHNR and CDR2 FQNEAQ (reference sequence). The V gene lost 4 bases and the J gene lost 1 base, with 13 bases spanning the gap. The CDR3 is 15 amino acids. Drawing the rest from reference TRBV7-9 and TRBJ1-1, the complete variable domain is DTGVSQNPRHKITKRGQNVTFRCDPISEHNRLYWYRQTLGQGPEFLTYFQNEAQLEKSRLLSDRFSAERPKGSFSTLEIQRTEQGDSAMYLCASSSQGYWNTEAFFGQGTRLTVV.

The J gene is TRBJ2-7, the V gene TRBV4-1; D is unresolved. Germline V gene sequence: CDR1 MGHRA, CDR2 YSYEKL. The CDR3 consists of 16 residues. Trimming cost V 4 bases and J 2 bases, with 18 bases left between them. CDR3 sequence: CASSLYPPNPTYEQYF. The CDR3 DNA reads TGCGCCAGCAGCCTCTATCCCCCCAACCCCACCTACGAGCAGTACTTC.

This chain links TRBV30 with TRBJ2-2, with TRBD1 matching over 9 bases. This CDR3 has 14 amino acids. V lost 2 bases to trimming and J lost 6 bases; unmatched junction nucleotides: 4. CDR1 GTSNPN and CDR2 SVGIG come from the germline V gene (reference sequence). The CDR3 protein is CAWSSRDRAGELFF. The CDR3 DNA sequence: TGTGCCTGGAGTTCCCGGGACAGGGCCGGGGAGCTGTTTTTT.

CDR3 DNA sequence: TGTGCCAGCAGCTTGAGCGGGGGGAGATCCTACGAGCAGTACTTC. Its protein product is CASSLSGGRSYEQYF. The chain employs TRBV6-5 and TRBJ2-7, with 9 bases lining up with TRBD2. This CDR3 comprises 15 residues. CDR1 and CDR2 (germline): MNHEY, SVGAGI. Unmatched junction bases numbered 7, after V lost 6 bases and J lost 1 base.

V gene TRBV7-2 combines with J gene TRBJ2-7; TRBD2 matches 8 bases. The trim removed 1 base at V and 6 bases at J, leaving 8 bases unmatched. Germline CDR1 is SGHTA and CDR2 is FQGNSA. The CDR3 is 15 residues long. The CDR3 region is CASSLVAGSYGEQYF. The CDR3 nucleotides read TGTGCCAGCAGCTTAGTAGCGGGGAGCTACGGCGAGCAGTACTTC.

This clone has ten or more counts. This sequence joins TRBV27 and TRBJ1-1; D gene ambiguous. The V end lost 5 bases, the J end lost 7 bases, and 17 bases lay between the germline ends. The CDR3 length is 14 residues. CDR1 is MNHEY and CDR2 is SMNVEV in the germline V gene (reference sequence). The chain's CDR3 is CASSRDPTPSEAFF. The CDR3 DNA reads as TGTGCCAGCAGTCGCGATCCGACACCCAGTGAAGCTTTCTTT.

CDR3 protein: CASSPQQGAGEQFF. The CDR3 DNA reads TGTGCCAGCAGCCCGCAACAGGGGGCGGGTGAGCAGTTCTTC. This sequence joins TRBV7-3 and TRBJ2-1; 9 bases line up with TRBD1. Germline loops: CDR1 SGHTA, CDR2 FQGTGA. The CDR3 contains 14 residues. V shed 5 bases, J shed 9 bases, and the junction held 8 bases outside the gene matches.

This chain connects TRBV6-4 to TRBJ2-3, with D perhaps TRBD2 (6 bases). This CDR3 comprises 12 residues. V gave up 2 bases and J gave up 8 bases, with 8 bases separating them. CDR1 is MRHNA, CDR2 SNTAGT, per germline. The CDR3: CASSDNGGTQYF. The CDR3 DNA follows: TGTGCCAGCAGTGACAACGGGGGTACGCAGTATTTT.

The chain is built from TRBV7-6 and TRBJ1-2, with D unclear. V was shortened by 6 bases and J by 4 bases, with 12 bases between the two germline ends. CDR1 and CDR2 (germline): SGHVS, FNYEAQ. CDR3 size: 13 residues. The CDR3 region has the DNA TGTGCCAGCAGAAGCAGGCGCAGCTATGGCTACACCTTC. Translation gives CASRSRRSYGYTF. The full variable domain, rest sourced from reference TRBV7-6 and TRBJ1-2, is GAGVSQSPRYKVTKRGQDVALRCDPISGHVSLYWYRQALGQGPEFLTYFNYEAQQDKSGLPNDRFSAERPEGSISTLTIQRTEQRDSAMYRCASRSRRSYGYTFGSGTRLTVV.

The genes are TRBV4-2 and TRBJ1-3; possible D gene TRBD1, 6 bases. The V gene's germline CDR1 is LGHNA and CDR2 YNFKEQ. V was trimmed by 0 bases and J by 0 bases, leaving 12 bases between them. This CDR3 is built from 17 residues. The CDR3 bases are TGTGCCAGCAGCCAAGACCCGACAGGTCCCTCTGGAAACACCATATATTTT. It yields the protein CASSQDPTGPSGNTIYF.

J is TRBJ2-7 and V is TRBV3-1 (or the pseudogene TRBV3-2); 12 bases map to TRBD2. This CDR3 spans 14 amino acids. J was trimmed by 4 bases and V by 4 bases; bases with no gene match: 2. Germline CDR1 LGHDT, CDR2 YNNKEL (reference sequence). DNA for the CDR3: TGTGCCAGCAGCCCGACTAGCGGGGGTTACGAGCAGTACTTC. Protein: CASSPTSGGYEQYF.

This sequence joins TRBV18 and TRBJ2-7, with no clear D. V lost 0 bases and J 3 bases, leaving 24 bases between the germline ends. Germline CDR1 reads KGHSH; CDR2 reads LQKENI. The CDR3 spans 19 residues. In DNA form, the CDR3 reads TGTGCCAGCTCACCACCGGTGACGGGTAGGTCTACGAAACTCTACGAGCAGTACTTC. This translates into CASSPPVTGRSTKLYEQYF.

The chain uses TRBV4-2 and TRBJ2-7; perhaps TRBD2 as D (5 bases). The V gene lost 4 bases and the J gene lost 5 bases, with 12 bases spanning the gap. The CDR3 runs to 13 residues. Germline loops: CDR1 LGHNA, CDR2 YNFKEQ. The CDR3 nucleotides read TGTGCCAGCAGCCTAACGAGGGTGGACGAGCAGTACTTC. Amino acid sequence: CASSLTRVDEQYF.

The V call is TRBV4-3, the J call TRBJ1-6; D call uncertain. From germline, CDR1 is LGHNA and CDR2 YSLEER. The CDR3 runs 17 residues. V was trimmed by 0 bases and J by 3 bases, leaving 12 bases between them. The CDR3 here is CASSQDRINYYNSPLHF. In DNA form, the CDR3 reads TGCGCCAGCAGCCAAGATAGAATAAACTACTATAATTCACCCCTCCACTTT.

The J gene is TRBJ2-3, the V gene TRBV5-4; 7 nucleotides align to TRBD2. With 4 bases clipped from V and 2 bases from J, the junction kept 16 bases outside the gene matches. The CDR3 runs 18 residues. From germline, CDR1 is SGHNT and CDR2 YYREEE (reference sequence). CDR3 bases: TGTGCCAGCAGCCCGCACAGCCTACTAGCGAGGGCCACAGATACGCAGTATTTT. It specifies CASSPHSLLARATDTQYF.

This chain links TRBV13 with TRBJ2-7; 7 bases fit TRBD1. CDR1 PRHDT and CDR2 FYEKMQ come from the germline V gene (reference sequence). The CDR3 has 13 amino acids. The trim removed 2 bases at V and 4 bases at J, leaving 2 bases unmatched. The CDR3 DNA follows: TGTGCCAGCAGCTTACAGGGGGTATACGAGCAGTACTTC. This encodes CASSLQGVYEQYF.

This sequence joins TRBV5-4 and TRBJ2-3; D perhaps matches TRBD2 (5 bases). Per the germline V gene, CDR1 is SGHNT and CDR2 is YYREEE (reference sequence). This CDR3 spans 13 amino acids. V gave up 10 bases and J gave up 0 bases, with 12 bases separating them. The CDR3 nucleotides are TGTGCCGCCCGACGGACTAGCACAGATACGCAGTATTTT. This translates into CAARRTSTDTQYF.

The genes are TRBV28 and TRBJ1-1; D is ambiguous. Looked up from germline, CDR1 is MDHEN and CDR2 is SYDVKM. Deletions cut 5 bases from V and 0 bases from J, with 10 bases between. CDR3 length equals 14 residues. CDR3 protein: CASSRGRMNTEAFF. As DNA, the CDR3 is TGTGCCAGCAGTAGAGGCCGAATGAACACTGAAGCTTTCTTT.